This entry lists 31 T cell receptor beta chains sequenced from one sample in a study of graft-versus-host responses after intestinal transplantation. Data came from immunoSEQ multiplex PCR; TCRdb stores just in-frame clones and leaves some out. Among about 25,000 clones listed, 90% to 95% were seen once. The sample in question was PBMCs, obtained roughly 30 days after intestinal transplant. These receptors came from a human patient who received an intestinal transplant, so some T cells may come from the graft donor.

As DNA, the CDR3 is TGTGCCAGCAGTTACCTAATCGATGGGGAGCTCTATGGCTACACCTTC. Amino acid sequence: CASSYLIDGELYGYTF. This chain joins TRBV6-5 and TRBJ1-2, with D uncertain. The CDR3 covers 16 residues. V was pared by 2 bases and J by 4 bases, with 17 bases between. CDR1 is MNHEY and CDR2 is SVGAGI in the germline V gene.

The genes are TRBV4-1 and TRBJ1-4, with D maybe TRBD1 (6 bases). The V gene's germline CDR1 is MGHRA and CDR2 YSYEKL. This CDR3 comprises 18 residues. V was pared by 1 base and J by 7 bases, with 22 bases between. CDR3 coding DNA: TGCGCCAGCAGCCAAGGTATGCCTTACAGGGAAAAGAGTGAAAAACTGTTTTTT. Translation: CASSQGMPYREKSEKLFF.

This clone was counted once. V is TRBV11-2 and J is TRBJ2-7; tentatively, D is TRBD2 (5 bases). Germline CDR1 SGHAT, CDR2 FQNNGV. The germline V and J ends were trimmed by 6 bases and 2 bases, with 14 bases remaining between them. This CDR3 contains 14 residues. CDR3 DNA sequence: TGTGCCAGCAGTACCGAGCGGAAAACCTACGAGCAGTACTTC. It specifies CASSTERKTYEQYF.

The chain couples TRBV4-3 to TRBJ2-2, with TRBD1 matching over 11 bases. With 1 base clipped from V and 4 bases from J, the junction kept 8 bases outside the gene matches. Germline lookup yields CDR1 LGHNA and CDR2 YSLEER. The CDR3 loop spans 18 amino acids. CDR3 bases: TGCGCCAGCAGCCAAGGGTTGGGACAGGGGGGCTTCACCGGGGAGCTGTTTTTT. Translation: CASSQGLGQGGFTGELFF.

V is TRBV25-1 and J is TRBJ2-7; 8 bases line up with TRBD1. The ends lost 4 bases at V and 3 bases at J; junction bases unmatched: 2. This CDR3 region has 13 residues. Germline V CDR1 and CDR2: MGHDK, SYGVNS. CDR3 bases: TGTGCCAGCAGTGCCGGGACAGGCTACGAGCAGTACTTC. Encoded protein: CASSAGTGYEQYF.

The CDR3 here is CASSLNRGSDGYTF. For the CDR3, the DNA is TGTGCCAGCAGCTTAAACAGGGGGAGCGATGGCTACACCTTC. This sequence joins TRBV5-6 and TRBJ1-2; 8 bases match TRBD1. The CDR3 runs 14 residues. The trim removed 2 bases at V and 6 bases at J, leaving 6 bases unmatched. Looked up from germline, CDR1 is SGHDT and CDR2 is YYEEEE.

The V gene is TRBV6-1, the J gene TRBJ1-2; D remains ambiguous. The CDR3 sequence is 13 residues long. CDR1 is MNHNS and CDR2 is SASEGT in the germline V gene. Trimming cost V 1 base and J 6 bases, with 9 bases left between them. The CDR3 DNA is TGTGCCAGCAGTGAAGTCTCTCGGGATGGCTACACCTTC. Amino acid sequence: CASSEVSRDGYTF.

This chain uses TRBV5-1 with TRBJ1-6; D unresolved. This CDR3 is built from 14 residues. The germline V and J ends were trimmed by 1 base and 4 bases, with 6 bases remaining between them. Germline loops: CDR1 SGHRS, CDR2 YFSETQ. CDR3 DNA: TGCGCCAGCAGCTTGCCACAGTATAATTCACCCCTCCACTTT. Its translation is CASSLPQYNSPLHF.

This clone was picked up one time. V is TRBV5-1 and J is TRBJ2-7, with D uncertain. Germline values: CDR1 SGHRS, CDR2 YFSETQ. V gave up 0 bases and J gave up 2 bases, with 9 bases separating them. The CDR3 contains 14 residues. For the CDR3, the DNA is TGCGCCAGCAGCTTGGCCGGGCAGGCCTACGAGCAGTACTTC. Translation gives CASSLAGQAYEQYF.

V and J are TRBV4-2 and TRBJ2-2; 7 bases fit TRBD2. V was pared by 3 bases and J by 5 bases, with 6 bases of the junction left unmatched. In germline, CDR1 is LGHNA, CDR2 YNFKEQ. This CDR3 contains 15 residues. The CDR3 sequence: CASSHATSETGELFF. In DNA, the CDR3 is TGTGCCAGCAGCCATGCAACTAGCGAGACCGGGGAGCTGTTTTTT.

The chain uses TRBV9 and TRBJ2-1; D remains ambiguous. V was cut by 0 bases and J by 9 bases, with 13 bases left in between. The CDR3 length is 14 residues. Per the germline V gene, CDR1 is SGDLS and CDR2 is YYNGEE. CDR3 DNA: TGTGCCAGCAGCGTAGTGGGCCTCAGAGGTGAGCAGTTCTTC. This encodes CASSVVGLRGEQFF.

This rearrangement joins TRBV27 to TRBJ2-1; D may match TRBD1 or TRBD2 (5 bases each). CDR3 length: 12 amino acids. With 3 bases removed from V and 12 bases from J, the gap between germline ends came to 12 bases. Germline V gene data show CDR1 as MNHEY and CDR2 as SMNVEV (reference sequence). This CDR3 is CASSLFGGGQFF. The CDR3 nucleotides are TGTGCCAGCAGTTTGTTTGGGGGTGGGCAGTTCTTC.

CDR3 sequence reads: CASSVVDGQGGTDTQYF. In DNA, the CDR3 is TGTGCCAGCAGCGTAGTGGACGGGCAGGGGGGCACAGATACGCAGTATTTT. The chain uses TRBV9 and TRBJ2-3, with 7 bases lining up with TRBD1. Germline assignment: CDR1 SGDLS and CDR2 YYNGEE. Losses at the gene ends were 0 bases for V and 1 base for J; bases not matched to a gene: 8. This CDR3 has 17 amino acids.

V gene TRBV28 combines with J gene TRBJ2-6; 9 nucleotides align to TRBD1. Losses at the gene ends were 5 bases for V and 4 bases for J; bases not matched to a gene: 6. The germline V gene encodes CDR1 MDHEN and CDR2 SYDVKM. The CDR3 extends over 16 amino acids. The CDR3 DNA sequence: TGTGCCAGCAGTAGACAGGGGGTTTTGGGGGCCAACGTCCTGACTTTC. It is translated as CASSRQGVLGANVLTF. The full variable domain, in which reference TRBV28 and TRBJ2-6 provide the parts outside the CDR3, is DVKVTQSSRYLVKRTGEKVFLECVQDMDHENMFWYRQDPGLGLRLIYFSYDVKMKEKGDIPEGYSVSREKKERFSLILESASTNQTSMYLCASSRQGVLGANVLTFGAGSRLTVL.

The genes are TRBV28 and TRBJ2-7; D is unclear. The V and J ends lost 2 bases and 2 bases respectively, with 7 bases between them. The CDR3 consists of 13 residues. The germline V gene has CDR1 MDHEN and CDR2 SYDVKM. The DNA for the CDR3 is TGTGCCAGCAGTTTAGGGAAAGCCTACGAGCAGTACTTC. Translated: CASSLGKAYEQYF.

The chain is built from TRBV4-1 and TRBJ2-7, with TRBD1 identical over 8 bases. Germline CDR1 and CDR2: MGHRA and YSYEKL. This CDR3 contains 15 residues. The J segment lost 3 bases and the V segment lost 5 bases, leaving 9 bases of the junction unmatched. CDR3 sequence (DNA): TGCGCCAGCAGCAAAAGGGGACAGGTCGACTACGAGCAGTACTTC. This codes for CASSKRGQVDYEQYF.

This clone came up once. V is TRBV6-5 and J is TRBJ2-2, with D perhaps matching TRBD1 (5 bases). CDR1 is MNHEY, CDR2 SVGAGI, per germline. With 2 bases removed from V and 0 bases from J, the gap between germline ends came to 7 bases. This CDR3 is built from 15 residues. Written as DNA, the CDR3 is TGTGCCAGCAGTTACAGGGGCCCGAACACCGGGGAGCTGTTTTTT. Protein product: CASSYRGPNTGELFF.

This chain connects TRBV15 to TRBJ2-1, with 10 nucleotides matching TRBD1. V shed 2 bases, J shed 8 bases, and the junction held 9 bases outside the gene matches. The CDR3 is 16 residues long. Germline V CDR1 and CDR2: LNHNV, YYDKDF (reference sequence). CDR3: CATSRPDRGHEDEQFF. The DNA of the CDR3 is TGTGCCACCAGCAGACCCGACAGGGGGCATGAAGATGAGCAGTTCTTC.

The chain links TRBV28 to TRBJ2-1; D gene uncertain. V dropped 1 base and J dropped 3 bases, with 7 bases sitting between them. The CDR3 extends over 14 amino acids. The germline CDR1 and CDR2 sequences are MDHEN and SYDVKM. The CDR3 coding sequence is TGTGCCAGCAGTTTATATTGGGGCTACAATGAGCAGTTCTTC. The encoded protein is CASSLYWGYNEQFF.

This rearrangement joins TRBV4-3 to TRBJ1-4; D unclear. Germline loops: CDR1 LGHNA, CDR2 YSLEER. V lost 0 bases, J lost 8 bases, and 7 bases lay in between. This CDR3 contains 13 residues. In nucleotides, the CDR3 is TGCGCCAGCAGCCAAGATAAATGGGAAAAACTGTTTTTT. Amino acids: CASSQDKWEKLFF.

CDR3 loop: CASSIQTREAFF. The CDR3, as DNA: TGTGCCAGTAGTATCCAGACGAGGGAAGCTTTCTTT. This chain joins TRBV19 and TRBJ1-1; D not certain. The CDR3 is made up of 12 amino acids. Germline V lookup: CDR1 LNHDA, CDR2 SQIVND (reference sequence). V lost 3 bases, J lost 8 bases, and 10 bases lay in between.

This clone is a singleton in its sample. The chain combines TRBV5-1 with TRBJ1-1; D possibly corresponds to TRBD1 (6 bases). V was pared by 4 bases and J by 1 base, with 11 bases between. Germline-derived CDR1 and CDR2 are SGHRS and YFSETQ. The CDR3 runs 14 residues. CDR3 residues: CASSIQGTNTEAFF. The CDR3 bases are TGCGCCAGCAGCATTCAGGGGACGAACACTGAAGCTTTCTTT. Drawing the rest from reference TRBV5-1 and TRBJ1-1, the complete variable domain is KAGVTQTPRYLIKTRGQQVTLSCSPISGHRSVSWYQQTPGQGLQFLFEYFSETQRNKGNFPGRFSGRQFSNSRSEMNVSTLELGDSALYLCASSIQGTNTEAFFGQGTRLTVV.

The CDR3 loop is CSVARDLGDEQYF. CDR3 nucleotides: TGCAGCGTTGCCCGGGACTTAGGTGACGAGCAGTACTTC. The J gene is TRBJ2-7, the V gene TRBV29-1; tentatively, D is TRBD2 (6 bases). Germline V gene lookup returns CDR1 SQVTM and CDR2 ANQGSEA. The CDR3 is 13 amino acids. Trimming stripped 4 bases from V and 5 bases from J, with 15 bases between.

Written as DNA, the CDR3 is TGTGCCTGGGCAAACAGGGGGCCTGGCTACACCTTC. It is translated as CAWANRGPGYTF. The rearrangement uses TRBV30 and TRBJ1-2; 9 bases are a match to TRBD1. CDR3 length: 12 amino acids. J lost 7 bases, V lost 5 bases, and 5 bases had no gene match. From germline, CDR1 is GTSNPN and CDR2 SVGIG (reference sequence).

The chain employs TRBV11-2 and TRBJ2-2; possible D gene TRBD1, 5 bases. V was shortened by 3 bases and J by 5 bases, with 7 bases between the two germline ends. The CDR3 runs to 13 residues. In germline, CDR1 is SGHAT, CDR2 FQNNGV. The CDR3 spells CASSLAGTGELFF. CDR3 sequence (DNA): TGTGCCAGCAGCTTGGCAGGGACCGGGGAGCTGTTTTTT.

The chain recombines TRBV28 with TRBJ2-2; D assignment may be TRBD1 or TRBD2 (7 bases each). The CDR3 totals 14 residues. V was cut by 7 bases and J by 6 bases, with 15 bases left in between. Germline V gene sequence: CDR1 MDHEN, CDR2 SYDVKM. As DNA, the CDR3 is TGTGCCAGCATTCCCAGGGGGGGGGCCGGGGAGCTGTTTTTT. Amino acids: CASIPRGGAGELFF.

Only one count was recorded for this clone. The V and J genes are TRBV30 and TRBJ2-7, with 9 positions matching TRBD1. V was pared by 4 bases and J by 2 bases, with 9 bases of the junction left unmatched. The CDR3 length is 15 residues. In germline, CDR1 is GTSNPN, CDR2 SVGIG (reference sequence). The CDR3 DNA sequence: TGTGCCTGGAAGGTTCCGGGACAGGGAACCTACGAGCAGTACTTC. Amino acid sequence: CAWKVPGQGTYEQYF.

The chain couples TRBV7-6 to TRBJ2-1; 8 nucleotides match TRBD2. Germline values: CDR1 SGHVS, CDR2 FNYEAQ. This CDR3 is 17 amino acids long. Trimming at V came to 2 bases and at J to 5 bases, leaving 11 bases not matched to a gene. The DNA of the CDR3 is TGTGCCAGCAGCTTAACCCAAGGGCGGGAGGTCGACAATGAGCAGTTCTTC. Its protein is CASSLTQGREVDNEQFF.

The chain employs TRBV2 and TRBJ1-5; maybe TRBD1 (5 bases). This CDR3 comprises 16 residues. Germline lookup yields CDR1 SNHLY and CDR2 FYNNEI. V lost 1 base, J lost 7 bases, and 17 bases lay in between. The CDR3 here is CASSEVAGTFSQPQHF. In nucleotides, the CDR3 is TGTGCCAGCAGTGAAGTCGCCGGGACGTTCAGCCAGCCCCAGCATTTT.

The chain is built from TRBV30 and TRBJ2-1; D call uncertain. Trimming removed 1 base at V and 4 bases at J, with 11 bases between. CDR1 is GTSNPN and CDR2 is SVGIG in the germline V gene (reference sequence). This CDR3 has 14 residues. The CDR3 DNA reads TGTGCCTGGAGTGGGTCCGGGCCTTACAATGAGCAGTTCTTC. Amino acid sequence: CAWSGSGPYNEQFF.

The rearrangement uses TRBV4-2 and TRBJ2-3; 8 bases fit TRBD2. The germline V gene encodes CDR1 LGHNA and CDR2 YNFKEQ. CDR3 size: 16 residues. The J segment lost 4 bases and the V segment lost 0 bases, leaving 6 bases of the junction unmatched. The CDR3: CASSQEELAAADTQYF. For the CDR3, the DNA is TGTGCCAGCAGCCAAGAGGAACTAGCGGCTGCAGATACGCAGTATTTT.